The 23 T cell receptor beta chains below all came from one sample that was sequenced in a study of T cells expressing NK-cell markers. Reanalyzing the 5' RACE reads, TCRdb keeps one entry per CDR3 protein, without DNA. In total, the table holds about 550,000 distinct CDR3 sequences. The sample consisted of blood T cells: a sorted CD56 or NKG2C T cell subset, CD4+ or CD8+ T cells, or bulk PBMC T cells (not recorded which). The source is a man in his late teens or twenties in good health.

The rearrangement links TRBV12-3 or TRBV12-4 to TRBJ1-5; TCRdb calls TRBD1, which cannot be checked without DNA. There are 15 residues in the CDR3. The CDR3 sequence: CASRPGAVGNQPQHF.

The chain employs TRBV10-3 and TRBJ2-1; the TCRdb call, TRBD2, lacks DNA for checking. Germline CDR1 is ENHRY and CDR2 is SYGVKD. The CDR3 totals 17 residues. The CDR3 region is CAISDPTSGRPSGEQFF.

This chain connects TRBV15 to TRBJ1-4. Per the germline V gene, CDR1 is LNHNV and CDR2 is YYDKDF (reference sequence). The CDR3 covers 16 residues. CDR3 in amino acids: CATSRDSGAKNEKLFF.

The chain carries TRBV27 and TRBJ1-6; TCRdb selects TRBD1, and the lack of DNA leaves this call unchecked. CDR3 length: 16 residues. The V gene's germline CDR1 is MNHEY and CDR2 SMNVEV (reference sequence). CDR3 loop: CASSSPQGLHNSPLHF.

V gene TRBV29-1 combines with J gene TRBJ1-1. Germline assignment: CDR1 SQVTM and CDR2 ANQGSEA. There are 12 residues in the CDR3. CDR3 in amino acids: CSVDFGGTEAFF.

The genes are TRBV19 and TRBJ2-3; with no DNA, the TCRdb D assignment of TRBD2 cannot be verified. Germline V CDR1 and CDR2: LNHDA, SQIVND (reference sequence). This CDR3 is 17 amino acids long. CDR3 protein: CASRGLAGLDYTDTQYF.

The chain's CDR3 is CASSLLTGNQPQHF. The chain carries TRBV7-6 and TRBJ1-5; TCRdb's D call of TRBD1 is untestable without DNA. This CDR3 spans 14 amino acids. Germline V CDR1 and CDR2: SGHVS, FNYEAQ. The variable domain in full, with the rest retrieved from reference TRBV7-6 and TRBJ1-5, is GAGVSQSPRYKVTKRGQDVALRCDPISGHVSLYWYRQALGQGPEFLTYFNYEAQQDKSGLPNDRFSAERPEGSISTLTIQRTEQRDSAMYRCASSLLTGNQPQHFGDGTRLSIL.

CDR3 amino acids: CASGEAGYNEQFF. The chain uses TRBV6-1 and TRBJ2-1. Germline V gene lookup returns CDR1 MNHNS and CDR2 SASEGT. The CDR3 loop spans 13 amino acids.

The chain combines TRBV2 with TRBJ1-5. Germline values: CDR1 SNHLY, CDR2 FYNNEI. This CDR3 contains 13 residues. CDR3 residues: CASSGEKHQPQHF.

The chain carries TRBV18 and TRBJ2-3; absent DNA, TCRdb's TRBD2 call cannot be checked. Per the germline V gene, CDR1 is KGHSH and CDR2 is LQKENI. The CDR3 is 16 residues long. CDR3 sequence reads: CASSSGTRGISATQYF. The complete variable domain, with remaining parts taken from reference TRBV18 and TRBJ2-3, reads NAGVMQNPRHLVRRRGQEARLRCSPMKGHSHVYWYRQLPEEGLKFMVYLQKENIIDESGMPKERFSAEFPKEGPSILRIQQVVRGDSAAYFCASSSGTRGISATQYFGPGTRLTVL.

The chain uses TRBV2 and TRBJ1-2. The CDR3 spans 16 residues. Germline V gives CDR1 SNHLY, CDR2 FYNNEI. CDR3 sequence: CASSEDRMDSHYGYTF.

V and J are TRBV12-3 or TRBV12-4 and TRBJ2-3; TCRdb reports TRBD1, a call that lacks DNA to check it against. The CDR3 contains 15 residues. The CDR3 loop reads CASSKLRVSTDTQYF.

The chain recombines TRBV7-9 with TRBJ2-7. Germline CDR1 is SEHNR and CDR2 is FQNEAQ (reference sequence). CDR3 length: 13 amino acids. This CDR3 is CASSPSHSYEQYF.

The V and J genes are TRBV3-1 and TRBJ1-5. The CDR3 covers 15 residues. Germline-derived CDR1 and CDR2 are LGHDT and YNNKEL (reference sequence). This chain's CDR3 is CASSQVPQSGQPQHF.

This chain uses TRBV20-1 with TRBJ1-3; without DNA, the TCRdb call of TRBD1 cannot be checked. This CDR3 has 16 residues. Germline V gene data show CDR1 as DFQATT and CDR2 as SNEGSKA (reference sequence). The chain's CDR3 is CSAPGGTDLSGNTIYF.

V usage is TRBV28 and J usage is TRBJ2-1; without DNA, the TCRdb call of TRBD2 cannot be checked. The CDR3 runs 13 residues. CDR1 and CDR2 (germline): MDHEN, SYDVKM. The CDR3 sequence: CASTLAGTNEQFF.

This chain uses TRBV21-1 with TRBJ2-7; with no DNA, the TCRdb D assignment of TRBD1 cannot be verified. TRBV21-1 is shown as a pseudogene. The CDR3 consists of 14 residues. This chain's CDR3 is CASSNRDRGREQYF.

The rearrangement links TRBV11-2 to TRBJ2-7; lacking DNA, the TRBD1 call made by TCRdb goes unchecked. Germline V gene data show CDR1 as SGHAT and CDR2 as FQNNGV. CDR3 size: 17 residues. CDR3 protein: CASSSVGWGQGVHEQYF.

The J gene is TRBJ1-6, the V gene TRBV12-3 or TRBV12-4. The CDR3 runs 14 residues. CDR3 in amino acids: CASSRGYLNSPLHF.

J is TRBJ2-1 and V is TRBV28; with no DNA, the TCRdb D assignment of TRBD1 cannot be verified. The CDR3 covers 16 residues. Germline CDR1 MDHEN, CDR2 SYDVKM. This chain's CDR3 is CASSPPQGQRGNEQFF.

The V call is TRBV7-2, the J call TRBJ1-6; TCRdb outputs TRBD1, but without DNA this stays unchecked. CDR1 is SGHTA, CDR2 FQGNSA, per germline. The CDR3 is made up of 14 amino acids. The CDR3 loop reads CASSPRQYNSPLHF.

The chain joins TRBV18 to TRBJ2-7; TCRdb lists TRBD1, though no DNA is available to test this call. Germline assignment: CDR1 KGHSH and CDR2 LQKENI. This CDR3 has 15 amino acids. The CDR3 sequence: CASSPPTGPRWEQYF. Drawing the rest from reference TRBV18 and TRBJ2-7, the complete variable domain is NAGVMQNPRHLVRRRGQEARLRCSPMKGHSHVYWYRQLPEEGLKFMVYLQKENIIDESGMPKERFSAEFPKEGPSILRIQQVVRGDSAAYFCASSPPTGPRWEQYFGPGTRLTVT.

The chain employs TRBV5-6 and TRBJ2-5; TCRdb lists TRBD1, though no DNA is available to test this call. CDR1 SGHDT and CDR2 YYEEEE come from the germline V gene. The CDR3 runs to 12 residues. The CDR3 sequence: CASSKGGGAQYF.